The text below deals with one T cell receptor beta chain. Its antigen is still unknown. One junction end does not reproduce the germline sequence, and a read error may be involved. The record originates from a study of PD-1 blockade in classical Hodgkin lymphoma. Study-level background: Patients were dosed intravenously with nivolumab at 3 mg/kg every 2 weeks. Study results and limitations: Patients with a complete response exhibited baseline diversity comparable to newly diagnosed patients. With CD4+ cells, TCR diversity rose significantly by C4D1, but not with CD8+ cells.

No patient escaped relapse after autologous stem cell transplantation, and brentuximab vedotin exposure varied. Only in-frame clones appear in the TCRdb table, and some are missing; sequencing was by immunoSEQ multiplex PCR. The repertoire holds 10,000 to 13,000 clones, with roughly 75% as singletons. The sequence came from a human donor with classical Hodgkin lymphoma. Sample: peripheral blood mononuclear cells (PBMCs), taken at baseline.

In DNA form, the CDR3 reads TGCGCCAGCAGCCAAGATCGGGGGACCTATGGCTACACCTTC. This gives the protein CASSQDRGTYGYTF. The genes are TRBV7-2 and TRBJ1-2, with a possible D match to TRBD1 (5 bases). The CDR3 runs 14 residues. CDR1 and CDR2 (germline): SGHTA, FQGNSA.